This T cell receptor beta chain was documented in a study of blood T cell repertoires in COVID-19. Study in general: The origin of the acute and convalescent COVID-19 samples was the United States, Italy and Spain. PBMCs, B-cell-depleted T cells, or T cells were the source of the cDNA or gDNA that made up the material.

Original methodology: It was from reference gene primer amplification that nucleated cell counts were estimated. Data came from immunoSEQ multiplex PCR; TCRdb stores just in-frame clones and leaves some out. The DNA gave D and trimming, while V, J and clone size come from that table. This sample yields some 150,000 clones, of which approximately 85% are seen a single time; around 1.1% belongs to the top ten. With 4 bases clipped from V and 8 bases from J, the junction kept 8 bases outside the gene matches. The germline V gene encodes CDR1 LGHDT and CDR2 YNNKEL (reference sequence). The CDR3 is 15 residues long.

The rearrangement links TRBV3-1 (or the pseudogene TRBV3-2) to TRBJ1-2, with 12 bases that match TRBD1. The TCR was taken from a man aged 40-55 years with acute or convalescent COVID-19. The sequenced sample consisted of peripheral blood. This CDR3 is CASSPLGQGAGGYTF. In DNA form, the CDR3 reads TGTGCCAGCAGCCCACTGGGACAGGGGGCGGGAGGCTACACCTTC.